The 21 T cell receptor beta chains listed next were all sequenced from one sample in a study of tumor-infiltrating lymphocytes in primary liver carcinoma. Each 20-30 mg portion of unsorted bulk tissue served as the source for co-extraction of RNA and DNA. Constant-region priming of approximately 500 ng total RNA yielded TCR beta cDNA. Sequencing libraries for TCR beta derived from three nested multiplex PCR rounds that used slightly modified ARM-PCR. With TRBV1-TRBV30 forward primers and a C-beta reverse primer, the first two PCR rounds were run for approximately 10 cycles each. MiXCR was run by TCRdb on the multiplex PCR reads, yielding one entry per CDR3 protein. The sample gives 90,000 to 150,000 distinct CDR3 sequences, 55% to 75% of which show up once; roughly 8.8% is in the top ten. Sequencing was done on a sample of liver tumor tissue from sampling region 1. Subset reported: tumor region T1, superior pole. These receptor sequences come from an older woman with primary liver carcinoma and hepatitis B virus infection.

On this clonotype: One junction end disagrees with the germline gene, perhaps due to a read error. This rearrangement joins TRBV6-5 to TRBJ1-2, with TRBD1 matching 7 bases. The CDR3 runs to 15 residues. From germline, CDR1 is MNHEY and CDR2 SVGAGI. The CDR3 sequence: CASGYRGQANYGYTF. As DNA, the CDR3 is TGTGCCAGCGGTTACAGGGGCCAGGCGAACTATGGCTACACCTTC.

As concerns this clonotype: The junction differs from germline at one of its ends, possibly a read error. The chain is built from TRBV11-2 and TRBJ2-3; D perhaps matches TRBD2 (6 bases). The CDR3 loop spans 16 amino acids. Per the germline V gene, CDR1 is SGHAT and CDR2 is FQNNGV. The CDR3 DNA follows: TGTGCCAGCAGCTTAGAGGGAGGAAGTTCCTCAGATACGCGGTATTTT. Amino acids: CASSLEGGSSSDTRYF.

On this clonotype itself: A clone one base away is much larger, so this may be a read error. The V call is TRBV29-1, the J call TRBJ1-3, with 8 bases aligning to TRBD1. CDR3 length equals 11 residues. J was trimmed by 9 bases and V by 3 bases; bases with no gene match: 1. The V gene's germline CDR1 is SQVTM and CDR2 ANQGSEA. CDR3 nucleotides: TGCAGCGTTGACGACAGGGGCACCATATATTTT. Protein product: CSVDDRGTIYF.

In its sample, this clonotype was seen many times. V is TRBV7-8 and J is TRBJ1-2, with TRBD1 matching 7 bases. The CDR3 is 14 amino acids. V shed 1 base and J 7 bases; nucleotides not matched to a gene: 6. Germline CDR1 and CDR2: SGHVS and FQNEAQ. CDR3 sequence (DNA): TGTGCCAGCAGCTTAGAAGACAGGGTTCGTGGCTACACCTTC. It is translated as CASSLEDRVRGYTF.

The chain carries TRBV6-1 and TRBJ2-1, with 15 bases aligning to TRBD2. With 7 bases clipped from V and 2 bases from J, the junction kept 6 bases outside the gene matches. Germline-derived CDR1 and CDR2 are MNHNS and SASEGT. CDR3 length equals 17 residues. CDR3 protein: CASMWGTSGRPYNEQFF. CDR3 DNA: TGTGCCAGCATGTGGGGGACTAGCGGGAGGCCCTACAATGAGCAGTTCTTC.

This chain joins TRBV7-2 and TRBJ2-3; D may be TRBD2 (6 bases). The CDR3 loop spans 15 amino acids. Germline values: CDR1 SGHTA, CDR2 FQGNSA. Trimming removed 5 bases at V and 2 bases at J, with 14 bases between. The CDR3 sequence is CASSRDFSTTDTQYF. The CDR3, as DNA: TGTGCCAGCAGCCGGGACTTCTCAACCACAGATACGCAGTATTTT.

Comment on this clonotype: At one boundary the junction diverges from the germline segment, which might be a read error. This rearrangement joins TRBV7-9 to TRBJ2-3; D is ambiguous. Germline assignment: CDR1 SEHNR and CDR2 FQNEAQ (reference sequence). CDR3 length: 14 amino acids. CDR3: CVSSPQRAIDTQYF. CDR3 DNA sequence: TGTGTCAGCAGCCCCCAAAGGGCCATAGATACGCAGTATTTT.

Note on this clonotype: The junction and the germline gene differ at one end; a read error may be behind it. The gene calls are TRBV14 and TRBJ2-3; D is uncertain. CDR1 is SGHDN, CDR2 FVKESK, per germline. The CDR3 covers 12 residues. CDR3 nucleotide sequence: TGTGCCAGCAGCCAACCGGGTATGACGCATTATTTT. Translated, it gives CASSQPGMTHYF. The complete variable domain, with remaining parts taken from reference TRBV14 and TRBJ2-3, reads EAGVTQFPSHSVIEKGQTVTLRCDPISGHDNLYWYRRVMGKEIKFLLHFVKESKQDESGMPNNRFLAERTGGTYSTLKVQPAELEDSGVYFCASSQPGMTHYFGPGTRLTVL.

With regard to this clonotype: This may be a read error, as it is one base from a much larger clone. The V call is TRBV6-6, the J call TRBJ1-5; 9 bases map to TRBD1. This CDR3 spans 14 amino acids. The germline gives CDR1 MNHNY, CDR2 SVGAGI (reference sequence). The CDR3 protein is CASSTTGGRQPQPF. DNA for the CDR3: TGTGCCAGCAGTACGACAGGGGGAAGGCAGCCCCAGCCTTTT.

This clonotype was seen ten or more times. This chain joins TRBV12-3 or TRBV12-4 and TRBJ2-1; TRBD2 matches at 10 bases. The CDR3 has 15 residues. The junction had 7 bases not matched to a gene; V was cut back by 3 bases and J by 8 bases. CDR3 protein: CASSLSASGSHEQFF. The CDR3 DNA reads TGTGCCAGCAGTTTGTCGGCTAGCGGGAGTCATGAGCAGTTCTTC.

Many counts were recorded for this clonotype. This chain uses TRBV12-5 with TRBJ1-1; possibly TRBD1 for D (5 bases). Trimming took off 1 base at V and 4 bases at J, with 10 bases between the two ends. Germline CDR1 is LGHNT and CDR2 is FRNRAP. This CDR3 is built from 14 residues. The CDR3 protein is CASGLGPGSTEAFF. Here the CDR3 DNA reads TGTGCTAGTGGTTTGGGTCCAGGGTCCACTGAAGCTTTCTTT. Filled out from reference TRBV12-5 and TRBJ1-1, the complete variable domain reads DARVTQTPRHKVTEMGQEVTMRCQPILGHNTVFWYRQTMMQGLELLAYFRNRAPLDDSGMPKDRFSAEMPDATLATLKIQPSEPRDSAVYFCASGLGPGSTEAFFGQGTRLTVV.

CDR3 in amino acids: CSVKQTSGPNEQFF. CDR3 DNA: TGCAGCGTTAAACAGACTAGCGGCCCCAATGAGCAGTTCTTC. V is TRBV29-1 and J is TRBJ2-1; 9 bases fit TRBD2. The V segment lost 5 bases and the J segment 6 bases; nucleotides outside the gene matches: 8. Germline loops: CDR1 SQVTM, CDR2 ANQGSEA. This CDR3 contains 14 residues.

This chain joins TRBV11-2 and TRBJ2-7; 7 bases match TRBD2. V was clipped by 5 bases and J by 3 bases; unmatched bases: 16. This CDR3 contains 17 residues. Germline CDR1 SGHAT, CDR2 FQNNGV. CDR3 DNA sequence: TGTGCCAGCAGCAAGTCGGCCGGGGGGATAGGGGACTACGAGCAGTACTTC. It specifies CASSKSAGGIGDYEQYF.

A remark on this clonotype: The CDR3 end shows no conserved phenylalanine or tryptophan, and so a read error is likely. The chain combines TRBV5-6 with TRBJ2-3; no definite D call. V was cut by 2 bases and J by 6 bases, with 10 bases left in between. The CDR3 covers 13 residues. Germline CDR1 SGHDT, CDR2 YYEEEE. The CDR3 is CASSFAGVDTQYL. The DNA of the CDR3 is TGTGCCAGCAGCTTTGCAGGTGTCGATACGCAGTATCTT.

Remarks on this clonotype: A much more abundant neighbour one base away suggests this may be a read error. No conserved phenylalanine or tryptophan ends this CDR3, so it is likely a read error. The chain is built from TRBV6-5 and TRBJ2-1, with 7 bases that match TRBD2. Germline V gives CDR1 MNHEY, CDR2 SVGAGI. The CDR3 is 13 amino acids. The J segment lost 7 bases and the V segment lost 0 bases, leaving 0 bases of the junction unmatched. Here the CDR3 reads CASSYSRGNEQFL. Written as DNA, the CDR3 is TGTGCCAGCAGTTACTCGCGGGGGAATGAGCAGTTCCTC.

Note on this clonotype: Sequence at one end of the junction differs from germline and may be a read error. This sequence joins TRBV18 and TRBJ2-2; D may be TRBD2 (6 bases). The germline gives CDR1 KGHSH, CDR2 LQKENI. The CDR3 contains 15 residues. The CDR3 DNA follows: TGTGCCAGCTCACCGCGGCTAGCGAACACCGAGGAGCTGTTATTT. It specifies CASSPRLANTEELLF.

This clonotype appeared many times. CDR3 nucleotide sequence: TGCAGCGTGCAGGCCGGACGCAGCAATGAGCAGTTCTTC. Translating it yields CSVQAGRSNEQFF. The V gene is TRBV29-1, the J gene TRBJ2-1; no reliable D call. V gave up 6 bases and J gave up 6 bases, with 15 bases separating them. Germline values: CDR1 SQVTM, CDR2 ANQGSEA. CDR3 size: 13 residues.

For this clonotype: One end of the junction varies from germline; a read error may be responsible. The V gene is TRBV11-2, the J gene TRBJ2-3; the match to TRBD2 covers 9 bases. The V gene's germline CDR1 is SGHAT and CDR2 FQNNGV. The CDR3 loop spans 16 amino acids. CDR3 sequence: CVSSHVAGVNADTQYF. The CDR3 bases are TGTGTCAGCAGCCACGTAGCGGGAGTGAACGCAGATACGCAGTATTTT.

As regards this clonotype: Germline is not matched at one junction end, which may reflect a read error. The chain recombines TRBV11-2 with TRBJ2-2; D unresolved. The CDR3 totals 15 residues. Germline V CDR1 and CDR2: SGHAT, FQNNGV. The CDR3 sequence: CASNLEASVAGELFF. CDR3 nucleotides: TGTGCCAGCAACTTAGAAGCTAGTGTGGCCGGGGAGCTGTTTTTT.

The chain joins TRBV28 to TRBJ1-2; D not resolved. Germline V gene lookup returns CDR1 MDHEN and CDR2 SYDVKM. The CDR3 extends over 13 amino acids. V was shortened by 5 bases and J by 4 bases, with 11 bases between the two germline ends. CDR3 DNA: TGTGCCAGCAGTCCCGAGGACTTCTATGGCTACACCTTC. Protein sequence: CASSPEDFYGYTF.

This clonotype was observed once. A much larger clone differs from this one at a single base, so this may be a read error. CDR3 amino acids: CASSQGGTGVIDEQFF. The CDR3 bases are TGCGCCAGCAGCCAAGGGGGGACAGGGGTTATCGATGAGCAGTTCTTC. The chain recombines TRBV4-1 with TRBJ2-1; the match to TRBD1 covers 10 bases. V lost 1 base and J lost 8; bases outside the gene matches: 8. The CDR3 totals 16 residues. In germline, CDR1 is MGHRA, CDR2 YSYEKL.